These 15 T cell receptor beta chains share one sample of origin, sequenced in a study of cytomegalovirus exposure and HLA in healthy donors. The primer mix had 60 Vbeta and 13 Jbeta primers. Profiling relied on immunoSEQ multiplex PCR, and the TCRdb table lists in-frame clones only, not all of them. This sample has approximately 120,000 clones, with about 73% found just once. Material for sequencing was PBMCs. These receptors originate from a woman aged 40 to 50 in good health and CMV-seronegative.

On this clone: The junction departs from germline at one end; a sequencing error may be responsible. This sequence joins TRBV6-5 and TRBJ2-4; TRBD1 matches at 7 bases. CDR1 MNHEY and CDR2 SVGAGI come from the germline V gene. The CDR3 spans 12 residues. CDR3 sequence (DNA): TGTGCCACGAGGGGGCCCAAAAACAGTCAGTACTTC. This translates into CATRGPKNSQYF.

The chain couples TRBV25-1 to TRBJ1-1, with D hard to call. The CDR3 consists of 15 residues. V lost 0 bases to trimming and J lost 8 bases, with 16 bases between them. Germline V gene lookup returns CDR1 MGHDK and CDR2 SYGVNS. DNA of the CDR3: TGTGCCAGCAGTGAATATGAGGGTACGGGGAGGGAAGCTTTCTTT. Encoded protein: CASSEYEGTGREAFF. The whole variable domain, remainder taken from reference TRBV25-1 and TRBJ1-1, is EADIYQTPRYLVIGTGKKITLECSQTMGHDKMYWYQQDPGMELHLIHYSYGVNSTEKGDLSSESTVSRIRTEHFPLTLESARPSHTSQYLCASSEYEGTGREAFFGQGTRLTVV.

This clone has a handful of counts. V gene TRBV28 combines with J gene TRBJ2-5, with TRBD2 matching over 9 bases. TRBJ2-7 matches the DNA end more closely, so the J call is doubtful. CDR1 and CDR2 (germline): MDHEN, SYDVKM. This CDR3 region has 14 residues. This CDR3 is CASRRGGVNYEQYF. DNA of the CDR3: TGTGCCAGCAGACGCGGGGGGGTTAACTACGAGCAGTACTTC.

This rearrangement joins TRBV6-6 to TRBJ2-7, with TRBD1 matching over 7 bases. The germline CDR1 and CDR2 sequences are MNHNY and SVGAGI (reference sequence). This CDR3 region has 14 residues. V shed 2 bases, J shed 4 bases, and the junction held 5 bases outside the gene matches. CDR3 sequence reads: CASSYVGQQYEQYF. The DNA for the CDR3 is TGTGCCAGCAGTTACGTGGGACAGCAGTACGAGCAGTACTTC.

The rearrangement uses TRBV5-5 and TRBJ2-1, with 8 bases identical to TRBD2. Germline values: CDR1 SGHKS, CDR2 YYEKEE (reference sequence). This CDR3 has 14 residues. CDR3 DNA sequence: TGTGGCACGGGGGGGAGCTCTCTTCGAAATGAGCAGTTCTTC. As protein: CGTGGSSLRNEQFF.

This sequence joins TRBV19 and TRBJ2-7; 7 nucleotides match TRBD2. CDR1 and CDR2 (germline): LNHDA, SQIVND (reference sequence). J lost 9 bases, V lost 5 bases, and 16 bases had no gene match. The CDR3 is 15 amino acids. The CDR3 is CASSWGGGPKERQYF. The CDR3 nucleotides are TGTGCCAGTAGTTGGGGGGGTGGACCGAAAGAACGGCAGTACTTC.

The V and J genes are TRBV27 and TRBJ2-1; D not resolved. This CDR3 contains 13 residues. The V and J ends lost 2 bases and 5 bases respectively, with 7 bases between them. The germline CDR1 and CDR2 sequences are MNHEY and SMNVEV (reference sequence). Written as DNA, the CDR3 is TGTGCCAGCAGTTTAATCCTTCACAATGAGCAGTTCTTC. Translating it yields CASSLILHNEQFF.

CDR3 protein: CASSLVPGTANTEAFF. The CDR3 nucleotides are TGTGCCAGCAGTTTAGTGCCCGGGACAGCGAACACTGAAGCTTTCTTT. J is TRBJ1-1 and V is TRBV27; 7 nucleotides align to TRBD1. CDR1 and CDR2 from the germline V gene are MNHEY and SMNVEV (reference sequence). The CDR3 runs to 16 residues. V was pared by 2 bases and J by 1 base, with 7 bases of the junction left unmatched.

J is TRBJ2-1 and V is TRBV7-3, with 8 nucleotides matching TRBD2. CDR1 SGHTA and CDR2 FQGTGA come from the germline V gene. The CDR3 extends over 16 amino acids. Trimming cost V 3 bases and J 4 bases; bases outside gene matches: 8. The CDR3 region is CASSFGLARRYNEQFF. DNA of the CDR3: TGTGCCAGCAGCTTTGGACTAGCTCGGAGGTACAATGAGCAGTTCTTC.

The rearrangement joins TRBV7-9 to TRBJ1-2; a possible D gene is TRBD1 (6 bases). V lost 1 base and J lost 6, with 12 bases in between. CDR1 and CDR2 from the germline V gene are SEHNR and FQNEAQ (reference sequence). This CDR3 is built from 14 residues. CDR3 bases: TGTGCCAGCAGCTTAGTTAGTACAGGGCATGGCTACACCTTC. Its protein is CASSLVSTGHGYTF.

The CDR3 loop reads CASSFVVADSSYEQYF. CDR3 nucleotide sequence: TGTGCCAGCAGCTTTGTAGTAGCGGATAGCTCCTACGAGCAGTACTTC. The genes are TRBV11-2 and TRBJ2-7; TRBD2 might be the D (6 bases). V lost 3 bases to trimming and J lost 0 bases, with 15 bases between them. The germline CDR1 and CDR2 sequences are SGHAT and FQNNGV. The CDR3 extends over 16 amino acids.

This chain uses TRBV7-6 with TRBJ1-1; 9 nucleotides line up with TRBD1. There are 15 residues in the CDR3. V lost 1 base and J lost 9; bases outside the gene matches: 9. Germline CDR1 SGHVS, CDR2 FNYEAQ. CDR3 sequence reads: CASSLEGQGPLQAFF. In DNA, the CDR3 is TGTGCCAGCAGCTTAGAGGGACAGGGCCCTTTGCAAGCTTTCTTT.

The chain carries TRBV7-8 and TRBJ2-5; a possible D gene is TRBD2 (5 bases). Deletions cut 2 bases from V and 2 bases from J, with 15 bases between. The CDR3 consists of 16 residues. Per the germline V gene, CDR1 is SGHVS and CDR2 is FQNEAQ. The CDR3 DNA follows: TGTGCCAGCAGCTTATTCTCCCTAGCAGCACAAGAGACCCAGTACTTC. Protein product: CASSLFSLAAQETQYF.

This CDR3 is CASSSTPGDGASSYGYTF. DNA of the CDR3: TGCGCCAGCAGCTCCACACCGGGGGACGGGGCTTCCTCTTATGGCTACACCTTC. The V gene is TRBV5-1, the J gene TRBJ1-2, with D possibly being TRBD1 (5 bases). CDR3 length: 18 residues. V was clipped by 3 bases and J by 5 bases, with 26 bases between them. Germline values: CDR1 SGHRS, CDR2 YFSETQ.

By proportion, this clone is medium-sized. One end of the junction varies from germline; a read error may be responsible. The same CDR3 also results from other DNA sequences found in this sample. The chain joins TRBV10-2 to TRBJ1-2, with D possibly TRBD1 on 6 matching bases. In germline, CDR1 is WSHSY, CDR2 SAAADI. CDR3 length: 14 residues. CDR3 sequence: CASSDDETGSRTNF. CDR3 DNA: TGCGCCAGCAGTGATGACGAAACAGGGTCTCGGACCAACTTC.